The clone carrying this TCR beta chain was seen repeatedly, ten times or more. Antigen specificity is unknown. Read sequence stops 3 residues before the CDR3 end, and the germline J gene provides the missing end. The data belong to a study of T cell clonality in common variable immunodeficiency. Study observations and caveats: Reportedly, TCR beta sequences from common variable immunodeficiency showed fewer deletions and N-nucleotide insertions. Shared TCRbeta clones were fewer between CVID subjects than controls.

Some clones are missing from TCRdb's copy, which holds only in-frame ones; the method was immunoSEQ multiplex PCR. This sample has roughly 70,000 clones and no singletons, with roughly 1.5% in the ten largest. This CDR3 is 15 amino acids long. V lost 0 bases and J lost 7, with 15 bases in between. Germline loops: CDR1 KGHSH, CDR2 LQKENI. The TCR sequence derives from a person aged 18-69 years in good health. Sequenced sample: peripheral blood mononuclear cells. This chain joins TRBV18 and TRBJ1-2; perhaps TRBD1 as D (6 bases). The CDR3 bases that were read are TGTGCCAGCTCACCACCATCACAGGGAGAGGGTGGC. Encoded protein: CASSPPSQGEGG. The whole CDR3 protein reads CASSPPSQGEGGYTF.